Listed below are T cell receptor beta chains from one sample, sequenced in a study of OX40 agonist ivuxolimab in advanced cancers. Sequenced by immunoSEQ multiplex PCR; TCRdb stores in-frame clones only, minus some. The profile shows roughly 71,000 clones, roughly 84% of them singletons. This sample comprised CD4+ or CD8+ T cells sorted from blood, obtained in a trial of the OX40 agonist ivuxolimab. The receptors originated from an adult with an advanced solid tumor such as melanoma, head and neck, liver or kidney cancer. Both conserved end residues are part of each CDR3. The order of the fields is D gene, J gene, V gene, clone size, CDR3 DNA, CDR3 protein. The D gene is left open where the match is weak. Clone size is given for some rows only: seen once, a few or many times, or a class if the clone is expanded.

>TRBD1|TRBJ2-7|TRBV7-8|.
TGTGCCAGCAGCTGGACAGGGGACGAGCAGTACTTC
CASSWTGDEQYF
>TRBD2|TRBJ2-3|TRBV7-3|few
TGTGCCAGCAGCCCAAAGGGACTAGCGGGAGGGCCTGGCGAGGATACGCAGTATTTT
CASSPKGLAGGPGEDTQYF
>TRBD2|TRBJ2-3|TRBV30|.
TGTGCCTGGAGTGTACAAGCGGGGGGCACAGATACGCAGTATTTT
CAWSVQAGGTDTQYF
>TRBD2|TRBJ2-1|TRBV15|.
TGTGCCACCAGCAGGTATGGACTAGGACTAAATGAGCAGTTCTTC
CATSRYGLGLNEQFF
>TRBD1|TRBJ2-1|TRBV18|.
TGTGCCAGCTCACCCCCCGGGACAGGGGGTACAAATGAGCAGTTCTTC
CASSPPGTGGTNEQFF
>.|TRBJ2-7|TRBV28|.
TGTGCCAGCAGTTTGGAGACGGAGGCTCCCTACGAGCAGTACTTC
CASSLETEAPYEQYF
>.|TRBJ1-1|TRBV12-5|.
TGTGCTAGTGGTTTGGCCTCTTCTTATGGGGTGGGTACTGAAGCTTTCTTT
CASGLASSYGVGTEAFF
>TRBD2|TRBJ2-7|TRBV19|.
TGTGCCAGTAGTCGGGTAGCGGGAGGACTTTCCTACGAGCAGTACTTC
CASSRVAGGLSYEQYF
>TRBD2|TRBJ2-3|TRBV12-5|.
TGTGCTAGTGGCCTCGGACTAGCGGGACGCACAGATACGCAGTATTTT
CASGLGLAGRTDTQYF
>TRBD1|TRBJ2-4|TRBV6-1|.
TGTGCCAGCAGAGTACCGGGACAGTTAAACATTCAGTACTTC
CASRVPGQLNIQYF
>.|TRBJ1-2|TRBV30|.
TGTGCCTGGAGCGCGGGACATACCTATGGCTACACCTTC
CAWSAGHTYGYTF
>.|TRBJ2-3|TRBV29-1|.
TGCAGCGTTGAAGATTTCCTACAGCAAGATACGCAGTATTTT
CSVEDFLQQDTQYF
>.|TRBJ2-1|TRBV5-5|few
TGTGCCAGCAGCTTGTGGACCGCCGATGAGCAGTTCTTC
CASSLWTADEQFF
>.|TRBJ1-2|TRBV15|.
TGTGCCACCAGCAGAGATCAGGACTATGGCTACACCTTC
CATSRDQDYGYTF
>TRBD1|TRBJ1-5|TRBV29-1|once
TGCAGCGTTGGAGGGGGCCGAGGATCGGTGCCCCAGCATTTT
CSVGGGRGSVPQHF